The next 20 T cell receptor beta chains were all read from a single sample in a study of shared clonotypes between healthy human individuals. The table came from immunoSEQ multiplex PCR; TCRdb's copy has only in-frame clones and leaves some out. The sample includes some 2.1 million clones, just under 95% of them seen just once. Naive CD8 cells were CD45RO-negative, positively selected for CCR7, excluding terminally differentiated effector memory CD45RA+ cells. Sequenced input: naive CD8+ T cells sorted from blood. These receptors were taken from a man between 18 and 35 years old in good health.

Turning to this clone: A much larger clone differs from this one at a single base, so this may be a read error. This CDR3 is CASSGLAGGETQYF. CDR3 in DNA: TGTGCCAGCAGCGGACTAGCGGGAGGGGAGACCCAGTACTTC. V usage is TRBV7-8 and J usage is TRBJ2-5; 15 positions agree with TRBD2. Germline loops: CDR1 SGHVS, CDR2 FQNEAQ. V gave up 5 bases and J gave up 5 bases; unmatched junction bases: 0. The CDR3 contains 14 residues.

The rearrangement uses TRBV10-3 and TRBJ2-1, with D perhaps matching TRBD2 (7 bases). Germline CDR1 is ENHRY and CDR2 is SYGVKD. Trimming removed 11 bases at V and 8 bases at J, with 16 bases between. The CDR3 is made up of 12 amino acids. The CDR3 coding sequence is TGTGCCGCCGGGGGGCGAGGCGATGAGCAGTTCTTC. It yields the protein CAAGGRGDEQFF.

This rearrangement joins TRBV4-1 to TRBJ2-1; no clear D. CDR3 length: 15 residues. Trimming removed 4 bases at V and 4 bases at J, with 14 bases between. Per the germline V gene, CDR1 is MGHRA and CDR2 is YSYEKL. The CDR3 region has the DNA TGCGCCAGCAGCCGAGACCCGGGCGGATACAATGAGCAGTTCTTC. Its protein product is CASSRDPGGYNEQFF.

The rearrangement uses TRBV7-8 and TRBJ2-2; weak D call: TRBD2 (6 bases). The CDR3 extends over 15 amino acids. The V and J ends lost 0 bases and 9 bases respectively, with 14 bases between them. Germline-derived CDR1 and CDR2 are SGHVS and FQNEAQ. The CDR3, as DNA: TGTGCCAGCAGCTTAGCGTTGGAGGGGAAGAGGGAGCTGTTTTTT. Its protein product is CASSLALEGKRELFF.

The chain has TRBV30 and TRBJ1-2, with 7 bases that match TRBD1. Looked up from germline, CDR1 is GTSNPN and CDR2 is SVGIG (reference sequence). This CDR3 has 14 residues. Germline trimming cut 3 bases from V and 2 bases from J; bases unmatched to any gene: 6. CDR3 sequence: CAWRDKGANYGYTF. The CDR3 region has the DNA TGTGCCTGGAGGGATAAGGGGGCGAACTATGGCTACACCTTC. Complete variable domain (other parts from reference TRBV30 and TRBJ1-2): SQTIHQWPATLVQPVGSPLSLECTVEGTSNPNLYWYRQAAGRGLQLLFYSVGIGQISSEVPQNLSASRPQDRQFILSSKKLLLSDSGFYLCAWRDKGANYGYTFGSGTRLTVV.

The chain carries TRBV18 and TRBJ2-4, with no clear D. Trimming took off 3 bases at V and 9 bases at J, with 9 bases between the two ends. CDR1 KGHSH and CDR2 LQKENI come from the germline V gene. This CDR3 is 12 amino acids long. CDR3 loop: CASSPGPIIQYF. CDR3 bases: TGTGCCAGCTCACCCGGGCCCATCATTCAGTACTTC.

The CDR3 sequence: CASSLIGWETQYF. CDR3 nucleotides: TGTGCCAGCAGCTTAATTGGGTGGGAGACCCAGTACTTC. The chain combines TRBV7-8 with TRBJ2-5; no reliable D call. The CDR3 consists of 13 residues. V was shortened by 2 bases and J by 5 bases, with 9 bases between the two germline ends. Germline assignment: CDR1 SGHVS and CDR2 FQNEAQ.

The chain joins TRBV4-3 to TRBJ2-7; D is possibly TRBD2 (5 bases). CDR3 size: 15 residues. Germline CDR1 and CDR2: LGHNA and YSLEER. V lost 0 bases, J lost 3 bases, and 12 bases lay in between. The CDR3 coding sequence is TGCGCCAGCAGCCAAGATCCTCGGGATCACTACGAGCAGTACTTC. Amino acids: CASSQDPRDHYEQYF.

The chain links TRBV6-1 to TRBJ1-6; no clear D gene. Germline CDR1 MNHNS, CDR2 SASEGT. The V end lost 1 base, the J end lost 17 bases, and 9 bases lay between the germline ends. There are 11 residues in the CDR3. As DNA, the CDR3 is TGTGCCAGCAGTGAAGTTCACATGGTCCACTTT. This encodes CASSEVHMVHF.

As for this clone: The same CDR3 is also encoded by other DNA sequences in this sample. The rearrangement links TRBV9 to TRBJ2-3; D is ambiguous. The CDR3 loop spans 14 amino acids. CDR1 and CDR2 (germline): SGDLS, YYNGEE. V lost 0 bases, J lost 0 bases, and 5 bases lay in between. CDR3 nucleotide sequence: TGTGCCAGCAGCGTAGGAGGAAGCACAGATACGCAGTATTTT. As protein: CASSVGGSTDTQYF.

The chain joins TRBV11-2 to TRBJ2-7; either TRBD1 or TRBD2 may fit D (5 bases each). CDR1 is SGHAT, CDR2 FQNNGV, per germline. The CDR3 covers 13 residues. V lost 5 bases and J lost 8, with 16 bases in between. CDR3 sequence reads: CASSEAWDGQQYF. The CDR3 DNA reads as TGTGCCAGCAGCGAAGCCTGGGACGGACAGCAGTACTTC.

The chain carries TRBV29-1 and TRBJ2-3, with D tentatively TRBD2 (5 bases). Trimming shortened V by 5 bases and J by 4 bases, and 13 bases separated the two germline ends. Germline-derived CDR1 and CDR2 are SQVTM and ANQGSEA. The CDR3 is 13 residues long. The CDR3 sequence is CSVLTGIPDTQYF. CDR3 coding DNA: TGCAGCGTTCTTACCGGGATCCCAGATACGCAGTATTTT.

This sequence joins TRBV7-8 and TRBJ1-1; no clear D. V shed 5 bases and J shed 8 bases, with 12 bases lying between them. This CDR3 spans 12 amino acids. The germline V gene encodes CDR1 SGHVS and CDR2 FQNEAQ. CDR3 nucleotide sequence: TGTGCCAGCAGCGACCACGTACTAGAAGCTTTCTTT. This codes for CASSDHVLEAFF.

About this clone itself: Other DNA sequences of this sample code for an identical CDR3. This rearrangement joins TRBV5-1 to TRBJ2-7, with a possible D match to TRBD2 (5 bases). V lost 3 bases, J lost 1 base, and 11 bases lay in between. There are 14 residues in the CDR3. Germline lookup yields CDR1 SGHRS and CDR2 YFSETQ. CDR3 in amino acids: CASSSGLDSYEQYF. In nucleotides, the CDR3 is TGCGCCAGCAGCTCAGGACTGGATTCCTACGAGCAGTACTTC.

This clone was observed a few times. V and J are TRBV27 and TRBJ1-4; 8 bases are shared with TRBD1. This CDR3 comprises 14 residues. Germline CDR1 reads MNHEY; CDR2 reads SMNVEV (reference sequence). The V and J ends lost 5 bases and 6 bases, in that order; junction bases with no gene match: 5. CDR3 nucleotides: TGTGCCAGCAGTCCCGACAGGGGTTATGAAAAACTGTTTTTT. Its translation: CASSPDRGYEKLFF.

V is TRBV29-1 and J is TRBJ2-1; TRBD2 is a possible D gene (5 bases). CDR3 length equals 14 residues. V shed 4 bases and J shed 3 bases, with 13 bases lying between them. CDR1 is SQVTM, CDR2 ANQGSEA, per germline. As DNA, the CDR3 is TGCAGCGTTGTGGCGGGTATAGGCTACAATGAGCAGTTCTTC. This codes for CSVVAGIGYNEQFF.

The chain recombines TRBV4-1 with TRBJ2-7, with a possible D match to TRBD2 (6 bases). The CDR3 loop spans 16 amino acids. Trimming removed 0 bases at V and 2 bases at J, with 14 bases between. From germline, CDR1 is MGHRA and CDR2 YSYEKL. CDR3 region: CASSQDPGLHTYEQYF. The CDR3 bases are TGCGCCAGCAGCCAAGATCCCGGACTACATACCTACGAGCAGTACTTC.

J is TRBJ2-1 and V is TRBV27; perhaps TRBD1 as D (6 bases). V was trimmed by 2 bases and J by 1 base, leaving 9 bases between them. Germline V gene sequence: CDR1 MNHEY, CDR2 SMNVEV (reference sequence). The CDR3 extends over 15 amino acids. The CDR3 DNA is TGTGCCAGCAGTTTACGGGACATATCCTACAATGAGCAGTTCTTC. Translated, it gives CASSLRDISYNEQFF.

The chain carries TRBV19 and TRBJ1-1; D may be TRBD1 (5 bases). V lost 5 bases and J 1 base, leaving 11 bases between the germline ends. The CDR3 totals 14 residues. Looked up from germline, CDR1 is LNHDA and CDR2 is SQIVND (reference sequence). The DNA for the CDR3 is TGTGCCAGTAGTTCGCCTGGGGGGAACACTGAAGCTTTCTTT. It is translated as CASSSPGGNTEAFF. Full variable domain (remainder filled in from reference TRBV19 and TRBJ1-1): DGGITQSPKYLFRKEGQNVTLSCEQNLNHDAMYWYRQDPGQGLRLIYYSQIVNDFQKGDIAEGYSVSREKKESFPLTVTSAQKNPTAFYLCASSSPGGNTEAFFGQGTRLTVV.

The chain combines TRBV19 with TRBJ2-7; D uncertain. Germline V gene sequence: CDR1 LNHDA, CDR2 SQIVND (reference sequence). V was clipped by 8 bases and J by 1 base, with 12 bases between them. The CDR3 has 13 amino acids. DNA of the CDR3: TGTGCCAGTGCGTTGGCGGAATCCTACGAGCAGTACTTC. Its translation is CASALAESYEQYF.